The rows below give T cell receptor beta chains drawn from one sample of a study of T cell responses to AZD1222 COVID-19 vaccine. Sequencing used immunoSEQ multiplex PCR; TCRdb keeps in-frame clones, though not all of them. The table records roughly 150,000 clones, over 80% of them present only once. Sequencing used peripheral blood, obtained 28 days after the second AZD1222 dose. The receptor set was obtained from an adult who received the AZD1222 COVID-19 vaccine. CDR3s include the opening cysteine and the closing phenylalanine or tryptophan. The D gene is left open where the match is weak. Size is omitted from some rows. Given values are once, few, many or a class for expanded clones.

J,V,D,size,CDR3,DNA
TRBJ1-1,TRBV7-2,NA,NA,CASSLGWGTEAFF,TGTGCCAGCAGCTTAGGGTGGGGAACTGAAGCTTTCTTT
TRBJ1-4,TRBV28,NA,few,CATRAGDEKLFF,TGTGCCACCCGGGCAGGGGATGAAAAACTGTTTTTT
TRBJ2-2,TRBV5-1,TRBD1,NA,CASSVTPGQGANTGELFF,TGCGCCAGCAGCGTTACTCCGGGACAGGGGGCGAACACCGGGGAGCTGTTTTTT
TRBJ2-2,TRBV24-1,TRBD2,NA,CATSDWGLAGVNTGELFF,TGTGCCACCAGTGATTGGGGACTAGCGGGTGTGAACACCGGGGAGCTGTTTTTT
TRBJ1-2,TRBV28,TRBD1,once,CASRTGSNYGYTF,TGTGCCAGCAGGACAGGGTCTAACTATGGCTACACCTTC
TRBJ1-5,TRBV2,NA,NA,CASSAGLSNQPQHF,TGTGCCAGCAGTGCGGGACTGAGCAATCAGCCCCAGCATTTT
TRBJ1-3,TRBV6-6,TRBD1,NA,CASSPTGGTRLNTIYF,TGTGCCAGCAGCCCTACAGGGGGAACTCGCCTCAACACCATATATTTT
TRBJ2-1,TRBV3-1/TRBV3-2,TRBD2,NA,CASSQELAGYNEQFF,TGTGCCAGCAGCCAAGAACTAGCGGGTTATAATGAGCAGTTCTTC
TRBJ1-2,TRBV19,TRBD1,NA,CASSIGTGYGYTF,TGTGCCAGTAGTATTGGGACAGGCTATGGCTACACCTTC
TRBJ1-6,TRBV2,NA,NA,CASTRDTLSGSPLHF,TGTGCCAGCACCCGGGACACCCTTTCGGGTTCACCCCTCCACTTT
TRBJ1-4,TRBV2,TRBD1,NA,CASGNRGPGKLFF,TGTGCCAGCGGTAACAGGGGGCCAGGAAAACTGTTTTTT
TRBJ1-2,TRBV19,NA,few,CASHSLANYGYTF,TGTGCCAGCCACTCGCTAGCTAACTATGGCTACACCTTC
TRBJ2-1,TRBV6-6,TRBD1,NA,CASSRYPTGGFTYNEQFF,TGTGCCAGCAGTCGTTACCCTACAGGGGGCTTTACCTACAATGAGCAGTTCTTC
TRBJ2-7,TRBV30,NA,NA,CAWKRGLTNSYEQYF,TGTGCCTGGAAACGCGGACTAACGAACTCCTACGAGCAGTACTTC
TRBJ2-1,TRBV7-2,NA,NA,CASSIGLYNEQFF,TGTGCCAGCAGCATTGGACTTTACAATGAGCAGTTCTTC